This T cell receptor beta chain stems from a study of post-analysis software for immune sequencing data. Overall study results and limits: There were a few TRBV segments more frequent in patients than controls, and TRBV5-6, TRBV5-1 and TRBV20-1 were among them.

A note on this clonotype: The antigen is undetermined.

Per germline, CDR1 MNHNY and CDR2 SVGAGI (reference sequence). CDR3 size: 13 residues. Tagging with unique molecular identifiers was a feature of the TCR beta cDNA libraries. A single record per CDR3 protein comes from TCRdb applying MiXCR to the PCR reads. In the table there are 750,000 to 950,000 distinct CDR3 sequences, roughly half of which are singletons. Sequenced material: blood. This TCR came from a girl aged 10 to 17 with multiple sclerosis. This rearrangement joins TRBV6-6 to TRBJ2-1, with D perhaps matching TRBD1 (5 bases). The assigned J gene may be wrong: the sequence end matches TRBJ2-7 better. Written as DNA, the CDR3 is TGTGCCAGCAGTAAATCTCAGGGAAATGAGCAGTACTTC. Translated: CASSKSQGNEQYF.